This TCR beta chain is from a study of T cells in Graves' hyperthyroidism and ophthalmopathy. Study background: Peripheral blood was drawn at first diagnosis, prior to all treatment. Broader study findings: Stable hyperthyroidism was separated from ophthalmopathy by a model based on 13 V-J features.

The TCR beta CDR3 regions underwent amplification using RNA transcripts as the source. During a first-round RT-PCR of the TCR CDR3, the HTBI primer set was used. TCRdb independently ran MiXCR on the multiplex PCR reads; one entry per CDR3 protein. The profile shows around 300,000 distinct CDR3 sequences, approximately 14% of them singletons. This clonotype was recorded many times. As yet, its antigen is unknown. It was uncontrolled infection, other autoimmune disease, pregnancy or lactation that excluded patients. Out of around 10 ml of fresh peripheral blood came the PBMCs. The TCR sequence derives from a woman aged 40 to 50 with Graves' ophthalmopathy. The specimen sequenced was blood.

The CDR3 loop reads CASSFPPSTDTQYF. As DNA, the CDR3 is TGTGCCAGCAGTTTTCCCCCTAGCACAGATACGCAGTATTTT. The rearrangement joins TRBV27 to TRBJ2-3; D is unclear. Germline CDR1 and CDR2: MNHEY and SMNVEV (reference sequence). The CDR3 is 14 residues long. V lost 3 bases to trimming and J lost 0 bases, with 7 bases between them.